This T cell receptor (beta chain) comes out of a study of T cell repertoires in ileal Crohn's disease. Concerning this clone: Antigen specificity is unknown.

Germline V gene data show CDR1 as SNHLY and CDR2 as FYNNEI. This CDR3 contains 15 residues. The V end lost 3 bases, the J end lost 11 bases, and 17 bases lay between the germline ends. Assay used: immunoSEQ multiplex PCR; TCRdb lists only in-frame clones, some missing. The sample has thousands of clones; 83% are singletons. The study, taken as a whole, reports: High-frequency clones were more common in sorted CD8 than CD4 cells.

Sequencing was done on a sample of ileal tissue. The chain is built from TRBV2 and TRBJ1-6, with D uncertain. This receptor was obtained from an adult with Crohn's disease. CDR3 loop: CASSEKSNVGPPLHF. CDR3 nucleotide sequence: TGTGCCAGCAGTGAGAAAAGCAACGTTGGACCACCCCTCCACTTT.